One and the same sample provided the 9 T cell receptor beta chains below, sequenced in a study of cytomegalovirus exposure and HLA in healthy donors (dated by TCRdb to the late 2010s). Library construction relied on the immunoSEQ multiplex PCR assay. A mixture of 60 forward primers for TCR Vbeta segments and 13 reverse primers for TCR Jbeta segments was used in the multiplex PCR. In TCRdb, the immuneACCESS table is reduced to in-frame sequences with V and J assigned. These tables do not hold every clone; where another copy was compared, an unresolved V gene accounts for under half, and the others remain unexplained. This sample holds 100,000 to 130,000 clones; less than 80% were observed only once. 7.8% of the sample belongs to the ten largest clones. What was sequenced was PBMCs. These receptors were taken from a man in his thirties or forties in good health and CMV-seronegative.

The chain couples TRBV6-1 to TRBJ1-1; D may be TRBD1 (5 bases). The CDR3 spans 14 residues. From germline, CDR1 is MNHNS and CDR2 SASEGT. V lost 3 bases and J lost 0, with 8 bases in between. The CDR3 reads CASSEQTVNTEAFF. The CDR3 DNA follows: TGTGCCAGCAGTGAGCAGACAGTGAACACTGAAGCTTTCTTT.

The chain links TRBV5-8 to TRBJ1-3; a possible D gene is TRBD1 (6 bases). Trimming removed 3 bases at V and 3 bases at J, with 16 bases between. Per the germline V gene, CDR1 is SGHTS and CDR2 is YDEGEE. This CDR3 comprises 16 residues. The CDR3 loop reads CASSSPLTGLGNTIYF. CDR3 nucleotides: TGTGCCAGCAGCTCGCCCTTAACAGGGCTTGGAAACACCATATATTTT.

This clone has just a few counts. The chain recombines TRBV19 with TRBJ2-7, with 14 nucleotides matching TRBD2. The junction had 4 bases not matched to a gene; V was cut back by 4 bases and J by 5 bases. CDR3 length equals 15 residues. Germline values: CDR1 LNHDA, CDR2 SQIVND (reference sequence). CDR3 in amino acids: CASSRGLAGVNEQYF. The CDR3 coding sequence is TGTGCCAGTAGTAGGGGACTAGCGGGAGTCAACGAGCAGTACTTC.

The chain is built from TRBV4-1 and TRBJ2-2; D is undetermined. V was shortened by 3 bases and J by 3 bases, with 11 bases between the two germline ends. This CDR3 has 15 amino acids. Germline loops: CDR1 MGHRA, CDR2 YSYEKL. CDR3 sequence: CASSHGQLDTGELFF. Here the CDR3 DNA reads TGCGCCAGCAGCCATGGGCAGCTGGACACCGGGGAGCTGTTTTTT.

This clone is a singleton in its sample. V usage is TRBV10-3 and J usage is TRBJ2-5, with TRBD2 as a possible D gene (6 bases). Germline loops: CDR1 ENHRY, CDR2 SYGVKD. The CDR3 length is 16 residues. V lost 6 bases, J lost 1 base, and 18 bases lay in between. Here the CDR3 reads CAISPAVGLLQETQYF. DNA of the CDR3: TGTGCCATCAGCCCAGCAGTGGGACTCCTCCAAGAGACCCAGTACTTC.

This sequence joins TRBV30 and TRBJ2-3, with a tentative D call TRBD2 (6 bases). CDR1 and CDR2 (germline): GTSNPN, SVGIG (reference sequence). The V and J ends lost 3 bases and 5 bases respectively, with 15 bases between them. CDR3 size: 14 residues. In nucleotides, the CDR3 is TGTGCCTGGAGAGCGGGCCTACGCGGAGATACGCAGTATTTT. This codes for CAWRAGLRGDTQYF.

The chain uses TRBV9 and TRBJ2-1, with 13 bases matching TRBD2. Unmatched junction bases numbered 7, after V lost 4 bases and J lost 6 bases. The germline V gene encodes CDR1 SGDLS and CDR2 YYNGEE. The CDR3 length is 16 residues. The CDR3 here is CASSQSLAGGVNEQFF. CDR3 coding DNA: TGTGCCAGCAGCCAATCACTAGCGGGAGGGGTCAATGAGCAGTTCTTC. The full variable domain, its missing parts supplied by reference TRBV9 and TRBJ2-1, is DSGVTQTPKHLITATGQRVTLRCSPRSGDLSVYWYQQSLDQGLQFLIQYYNGEERAKGNILERFSAQQFPDLHSELNLSSLELGDSALYFCASSQSLAGGVNEQFFGPGTRLTVL.

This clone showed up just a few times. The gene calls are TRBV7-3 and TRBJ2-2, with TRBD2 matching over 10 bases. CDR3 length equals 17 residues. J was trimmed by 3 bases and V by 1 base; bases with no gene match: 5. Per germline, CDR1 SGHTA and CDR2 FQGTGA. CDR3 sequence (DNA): TGTGCCAGCAGCTTAAATCCTAGCGGGAGCGACACCGGGGAGCTGTTTTTT. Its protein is CASSLNPSGSDTGELFF.

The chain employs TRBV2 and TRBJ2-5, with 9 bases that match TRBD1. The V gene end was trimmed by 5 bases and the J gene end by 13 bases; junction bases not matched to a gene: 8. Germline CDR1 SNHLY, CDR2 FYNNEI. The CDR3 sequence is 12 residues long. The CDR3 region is CASSPDRGARYF. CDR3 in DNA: TGTGCCAGCAGTCCCGACAGGGGGGCTCGGTACTTC.